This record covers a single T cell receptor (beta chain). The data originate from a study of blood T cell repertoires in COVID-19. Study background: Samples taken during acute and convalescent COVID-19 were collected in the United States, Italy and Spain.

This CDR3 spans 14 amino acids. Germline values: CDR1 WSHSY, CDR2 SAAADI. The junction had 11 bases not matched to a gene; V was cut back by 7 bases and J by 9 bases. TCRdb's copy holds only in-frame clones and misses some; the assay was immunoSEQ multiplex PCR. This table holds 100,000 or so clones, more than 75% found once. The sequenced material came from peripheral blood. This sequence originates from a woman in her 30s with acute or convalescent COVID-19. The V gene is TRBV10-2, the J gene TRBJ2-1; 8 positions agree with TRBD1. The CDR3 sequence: CASNEEQGDGEQFF. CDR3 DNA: TGCGCCAGCAACGAGGAACAGGGGGACGGTGAGCAGTTCTTC.